These 26 T cell receptor beta chains share one sample of origin, sequenced in a study of T cell changes during pregnancy in multiple sclerosis. The assay was immunoSEQ multiplex PCR, and TCRdb's table has in-frame clones only and misses some. The sample lists 20,000 to 25,000 clones; about 82% were seen once. The sequenced sample was CD8+ T cells from peripheral blood mononuclear cells, obtained in the first trimester of pregnancy. These TCRs come from a female donor in good health, enrolled as a control in a pregnancy study.

The chain combines TRBV11-3 with TRBJ2-3, with TRBD1 identical over 7 bases. Germline-derived CDR1 and CDR2 are SGHNT and YENEEA. V lost 4 bases to trimming and J lost 6 bases; unmatched junction nucleotides: 4. There are 13 residues in the CDR3. CDR3 region: CASSSRGLDTQYF. CDR3 sequence (DNA): TGTGCCAGCAGCTCAAGGGGGCTTGATACGCAGTATTTT.

This chain connects TRBV15 to TRBJ2-2; TRBD1 is a possible D gene (5 bases). The length of the CDR3 is 17 residues. CDR1 and CDR2 from the germline V gene are LNHNV and YYDKDF (reference sequence). V dropped 1 base and J dropped 0 bases, with 12 bases sitting between them. For the CDR3, the DNA is TGTGCCACCAGCAGAGCGAACAGGTTACCGAACACCGGGGAGCTGTTTTTT. Protein product: CATSRANRLPNTGELFF.

The chain employs TRBV10-3 and TRBJ2-1, with D perhaps TRBD1 (6 bases). Germline CDR1 reads ENHRY; CDR2 reads SYGVKD. The CDR3 is 18 residues long. Trimming took off 0 bases at V and 2 bases at J, with 17 bases between the two ends. The CDR3 coding sequence is TGTGCCATCAGTGAGTCGGATAGAGGGACAACCGCCTACAATGAGCAGTTCTTC. This translates into CAISESDRGTTAYNEQFF.

The chain joins TRBV7-4 to TRBJ2-7, with a possible D match to TRBD2 (6 bases). CDR3 length: 15 amino acids. Trimming stripped 5 bases from V and 0 bases from J, with 14 bases between. Germline CDR1 reads SGHVT; CDR2 reads SQSDAQ. The CDR3 bases are TGTGCCAGCAGCACCCGGGAGCGGAGCTCCTACGAGCAGTACTTC. It specifies CASSTRERSSYEQYF.

By sample fraction, this clone is medium-sized. This chain links TRBV29-1 with TRBJ2-1; 7 positions agree with TRBD2. Trimming at V came to 6 bases and at J to 3 bases, leaving 11 bases not matched to a gene. In germline, CDR1 is SQVTM, CDR2 ANQGSEA. The length of the CDR3 is 15 residues. The DNA for the CDR3 is TGCAGCGTCCCTGAGGGAGGGACCGACTACAATGAGCAGTTCTTC. Encoded protein: CSVPEGGTDYNEQFF.

The chain couples TRBV6-5 to TRBJ1-1; maybe TRBD1 (5 bases). V lost 6 bases and J lost 4, with 15 bases in between. Germline CDR1 MNHEY, CDR2 SVGAGI. This CDR3 has 14 residues. DNA of the CDR3: TGTGCCAGCAGCTCTACTCGGGGGGGCACTGAAGCTTTCTTT. It translates to CASSSTRGGTEAFF.

The chain joins TRBV7-9 to TRBJ2-1; no definite D call. The CDR3 extends over 12 amino acids. Looked up from germline, CDR1 is SEHNR and CDR2 is FQNEAQ (reference sequence). V was trimmed by 2 bases and J by 6 bases, leaving 5 bases between them. The CDR3 DNA reads as TGTGCCAGCAGCTTATCGGGCAATGAGCAGTTCTTC. It codes for CASSLSGNEQFF. Drawing the rest from reference TRBV7-9 and TRBJ2-1, the complete variable domain is DTGVSQNPRHKITKRGQNVTFRCDPISEHNRLYWYRQTLGQGPEFLTYFQNEAQLEKSRLLSDRFSAERPKGSFSTLEIQRTEQGDSAMYLCASSLSGNEQFFGPGTRLTVL.

The chain couples TRBV7-3 to TRBJ2-1; 13 nucleotides match TRBD2. The trim removed 6 bases at V and 7 bases at J, leaving 6 bases unmatched. Germline lookup yields CDR1 SGHTA and CDR2 FQGTGA. This CDR3 contains 15 residues. The CDR3 sequence: CASRRTSGGLNEQFF. Written as DNA, the CDR3 is TGTGCCAGCAGGCGGACTAGCGGGGGACTAAATGAGCAGTTCTTC.

The chain uses TRBV5-1 and TRBJ2-7, with 13 bases identical to TRBD2. Germline CDR1 SGHRS, CDR2 YFSETQ. This CDR3 comprises 15 residues. V was clipped by 0 bases and J by 4 bases; unmatched bases: 1. This CDR3 is CASSLGLAGGYEQYF. The CDR3 nucleotides are TGCGCCAGCAGCTTGGGACTAGCGGGAGGTTACGAGCAGTACTTC.

This clone was recorded only once. The genes are TRBV14 and TRBJ2-3; TRBD2 might be the D (5 bases). V was pared by 5 bases and J by 4 bases, with 13 bases between. CDR3 length equals 14 residues. Germline V gene data show CDR1 as SGHDN and CDR2 as FVKESK. The CDR3 nucleotides read TGTGCCAGCAGCGGACTTTACAGCGCAGATACGCAGTATTTT. It encodes CASSGLYSADTQYF.

The chain links TRBV2 to TRBJ1-2, with TRBD1 matching 7 bases. The trim removed 2 bases at V and 3 bases at J, leaving 9 bases unmatched. From germline, CDR1 is SNHLY and CDR2 FYNNEI. The CDR3 sequence is 16 residues long. The DNA for the CDR3 is TGTGCCAGCAGTGAACGGGCTCCAGGGGGGTACTATGGCTACACCTTC. This codes for CASSERAPGGYYGYTF.

This chain uses TRBV7-3 with TRBJ2-1; maybe TRBD2 (6 bases). The CDR3 runs to 13 residues. V lost 5 bases to trimming and J lost 12 bases, with 17 bases between them. Germline V CDR1 and CDR2: SGHTA, FQGTGA. CDR3 nucleotides: TGTGCCAGCAGCCTACCCCCGGGGGAAGTGCAGTTCTTC. Its protein product is CASSLPPGEVQFF.

J is TRBJ2-3 and V is TRBV6-4, with 8 bases lining up with TRBD1. The V segment lost 3 bases and the J segment 2 bases; nucleotides outside the gene matches: 1. Per the germline V gene, CDR1 is MRHNA and CDR2 is SNTAGT. This CDR3 spans 14 amino acids. The CDR3 coding sequence is TGTGCCAGCAGTGAGCAGGGGGCCACAGATACGCAGTATTTT. The encoded protein is CASSEQGATDTQYF.

The CDR3 loop is CASSPGQEDSPLHF. The CDR3 nucleotides are TGTGCCAGCAGCCCCGGACAGGAGGATTCACCCCTCCACTTT. The genes are TRBV5-6 and TRBJ1-6, with 7 bases aligning to TRBD1. Germline loops: CDR1 SGHDT, CDR2 YYEEEE. This CDR3 has 14 amino acids. Trimming cost V 4 bases and J 8 bases; bases outside gene matches: 6. Full variable domain (remainder filled in from reference TRBV5-6 and TRBJ1-6): DAGVTQSPTHLIKTRGQQVTLRCSPKSGHDTVSWYQQALGQGPQFIFQYYEEEERQRGNFPDRFSGHQFPNYSSELNVNALLLGDSALYLCASSPGQEDSPLHFGNGTRLTVT.

This clone was seen once. The genes are TRBV27 and TRBJ2-3; D perhaps matches TRBD2 (5 bases). The length of the CDR3 is 14 residues. V lost 3 bases to trimming and J lost 2 bases, with 9 bases between them. Germline V CDR1 and CDR2: MNHEY, SMNVEV (reference sequence). CDR3: CASSFQRLTDTQYF. The CDR3 region has the DNA TGTGCCAGCAGTTTCCAGCGGCTCACAGATACGCAGTATTTT.

The rearrangement uses TRBV5-1 and TRBJ2-1; possibly TRBD2 for D (6 bases). Trimming shortened V by 2 bases and J by 9 bases, and 12 bases separated the two germline ends. The CDR3 is 13 amino acids. Germline values: CDR1 SGHRS, CDR2 YFSETQ. The CDR3 bases are TGCGCCAGCAGCTTTACCTGGACTACTGAGCAGTTCTTC. This translates into CASSFTWTTEQFF.

The genes are TRBV5-5 and TRBJ2-7; D might be TRBD2 (5 bases). Trimming removed 3 bases at V and 1 base at J, with 14 bases between. CDR1 SGHKS and CDR2 YYEKEE come from the germline V gene (reference sequence). The length of the CDR3 is 15 residues. Here the CDR3 DNA reads TGTGCCAGCAGCTGGAGGTTGGGCCTATCCTACGAGCAGTACTTC. Translating gives CASSWRLGLSYEQYF.

This clone was seen many times. CDR3 nucleotides: TGTGCCAGCAATGATCCGGGAGGCTATGGCTACACCTTC. Translating it yields CASNDPGGYGYTF. The chain employs TRBV9 and TRBJ1-2; D is unresolved. The CDR3 is 13 residues long. V lost 6 bases to trimming and J lost 4 bases, with 13 bases between them. Germline V gene sequence: CDR1 SGDLS, CDR2 YYNGEE.

This chain links TRBV27 with TRBJ2-4; 10 nucleotides align to TRBD2. The CDR3 length is 16 residues. The junction had 9 bases not matched to a gene; V was cut back by 5 bases and J by 5 bases. The germline V gene has CDR1 MNHEY and CDR2 SMNVEV (reference sequence). CDR3 residues: CASSVDLAGVQNIQYF. The CDR3 nucleotides read TGTGCCAGCAGTGTAGACCTAGCGGGAGTCCAAAACATTCAGTACTTC.

V gene TRBV7-3 combines with J gene TRBJ2-5, with 9 bases fitting TRBD2. CDR3 length equals 16 residues. Germline loops: CDR1 SGHTA, CDR2 FQGTGA. Germline trimming cut 2 bases from V and 4 bases from J; bases unmatched to any gene: 8. As DNA, the CDR3 is TGTGCCAGCAGCTTAGCGGGGGGGCAGGGACGAGAGACCCAGTACTTC. Residues: CASSLAGGQGRETQYF. The full variable domain, completed using reference TRBV7-3 and TRBJ2-5, is GAGVSQTPSNKVTEKGKYVELRCDPISGHTALYWYRQSLGQGPEFLIYFQGTGAADDSGLPNDRFFAVRPEGSVSTLKIQRTERGDSAVYLCASSLAGGQGRETQYFGPGTRLLVL.

The chain recombines TRBV25-1 with TRBJ2-2; a possible D gene is TRBD2 (6 bases). The CDR3 covers 17 residues. CDR1 and CDR2 (germline): MGHDK, SYGVNS. V dropped 3 bases and J dropped 4 bases, with 18 bases sitting between them. The CDR3 nucleotides are TGTGCCAGCAGTGAGCAGGGAGGTATGGGATTCACCGGGGAGCTGTTTTTT. Protein sequence: CASSEQGGMGFTGELFF. Filled out from reference TRBV25-1 and TRBJ2-2, the complete variable domain reads EADIYQTPRYLVIGTGKKITLECSQTMGHDKMYWYQQDPGMELHLIHYSYGVNSTEKGDLSSESTVSRIRTEHFPLTLESARPSHTSQYLCASSEQGGMGFTGELFFGEGSRLTVL.

The rearrangement uses TRBV27 and TRBJ2-1, with 7 bases matching TRBD1. V shed 6 bases and J 0 bases; nucleotides not matched to a gene: 5. The CDR3 is 15 amino acids. Germline loops: CDR1 MNHEY, CDR2 SMNVEV (reference sequence). The CDR3 loop reads CASSSGTVSYNEQFF. Written as DNA, the CDR3 is TGTGCCAGCAGCTCCGGGACAGTCTCCTACAATGAGCAGTTCTTC.

The table lists this clone with a few counts. The gene calls are TRBV6-1 and TRBJ2-6; D possibly corresponds to TRBD2 (7 bases). The germline CDR1 and CDR2 sequences are MNHNS and SASEGT. V was trimmed by 3 bases and J by 4 bases, leaving 13 bases between them. The CDR3 has 16 residues. The CDR3 bases are TGTGCCAGCAGTGAGGGAGGGGGTGCGGGGGCCAACGTCCTGACTTTC. Translated: CASSEGGGAGANVLTF.

The chain recombines TRBV7-9 with TRBJ1-5, with a weak D call TRBD1 (6 bases). The CDR3 totals 15 residues. The germline V and J ends were trimmed by 4 bases and 0 bases, with 10 bases remaining between them. Germline CDR1 is SEHNR and CDR2 is FQNEAQ (reference sequence). CDR3: CASSSGEDSNQPQHF. The DNA of the CDR3 is TGTGCCAGCAGCTCAGGGGAAGATAGCAATCAGCCCCAGCATTTT.

CDR3 DNA: TGTGCCAGCAGCCAGGGACAGGGGGCGGATGAGCAGTTCTTC. Its protein is CASSQGQGADEQFF. V and J are TRBV4-2 and TRBJ2-1; 12 bases map to TRBD1. CDR1 is LGHNA, CDR2 YNFKEQ, per germline. V lost 3 bases to trimming and J lost 8 bases; unmatched junction nucleotides: 2. This CDR3 is 14 amino acids long.

The rearrangement uses TRBV7-8 and TRBJ2-4, with TRBD1 as a possible D gene (5 bases). Trimming took off 1 base at V and 9 bases at J, with 22 bases between the two ends. The CDR3 has 17 amino acids. The germline gives CDR1 SGHVS, CDR2 FQNEAQ. The CDR3 is CASSLDQYGAQTSIQYF. The DNA for the CDR3 is TGTGCCAGCAGCTTAGATCAGTATGGGGCTCAAACGAGCATTCAGTACTTC. The full variable domain, completed using reference TRBV7-8 and TRBJ2-4, is GAGVSQSPRYKVAKRGQDVALRCDPISGHVSLFWYQQALGQGPEFLTYFQNEAQLDKSGLPSDRFFAERPEGSVSTLKIQRTQQEDSAVYLCASSLDQYGAQTSIQYFGAGTRLSVL.